What follows are 28 T cell receptor beta chains derived from one specimen sequenced in a study of cytomegalovirus exposure and HLA in healthy donors. The primer mix had 60 Vbeta and 13 Jbeta primers. This table comes from immunoSEQ multiplex PCR, and its TCRdb copy is limited to in-frame clones, with some not included. The data hold 150,000 to 170,000 clones, with more than 70% observed a single time. The sequencing input was PBMCs. These TCRs come from a middle-aged woman in good health and CMV-seropositive.

This chain joins TRBV5-1 and TRBJ2-1; 7 positions match TRBD2. V shed 0 bases, J shed 6 bases, and the junction held 6 bases outside the gene matches. Per the germline V gene, CDR1 is SGHRS and CDR2 is YFSETQ. The CDR3 length is 15 residues. The CDR3 loop is CASSLGAGASNEQFF. In DNA, the CDR3 is TGCGCCAGCAGCTTGGGGGCGGGAGCCTCCAATGAGCAGTTCTTC.

This clone has a handful of counts. The V and J genes are TRBV27 and TRBJ1-5; the D gene is possibly TRBD1 (6 bases). Between the trimmed V and J ends, which lost 6 bases and 0 bases, there was a span of 15 bases. From germline, CDR1 is MNHEY and CDR2 SMNVEV (reference sequence). This CDR3 has 16 amino acids. The CDR3 DNA reads TGTGCCAGCAGACCCGGGACACCCTATAGCAATCAGCCCCAGCATTTT. It codes for CASRPGTPYSNQPQHF.

The V call is TRBV9, the J call TRBJ2-5; D might be TRBD2 (6 bases). V dropped 4 bases and J dropped 9 bases, with 22 bases sitting between them. Germline V CDR1 and CDR2: SGDLS, YYNGEE. There are 15 residues in the CDR3. The CDR3 DNA sequence: TGTGCCAGCAGCTCGTCACAAACGGGAGTTGGGGCCCAGTACTTC. It yields the protein CASSSSQTGVGAQYF.

The chain has TRBV18 and TRBJ2-3, with 7 bases lining up with TRBD2. This CDR3 region has 17 residues. V was pared by 2 bases and J by 4 bases, with 12 bases of the junction left unmatched. The germline CDR1 and CDR2 sequences are KGHSH and LQKENI. The CDR3, as DNA: TGTGCCAGCTCACCATCGCTAGCGGCCTCAAGGGCAGATACGCAGTATTTT. Its protein is CASSPSLAASRADTQYF.

The chain uses TRBV11-2 and TRBJ2-3; TRBD2 aligns across 8 bases. The V gene's germline CDR1 is SGHAT and CDR2 FQNNGV. J was trimmed by 3 bases and V by 3 bases; bases with no gene match: 11. The CDR3 runs 17 residues. For the CDR3, the DNA is TGTGCCAGCAGCTTTTCACGTAGCGGGGAGGGAACAGATACGCAGTATTTT. Its protein product is CASSFSRSGEGTDTQYF.

V and J are TRBV28 and TRBJ2-7, with TRBD1 matching over 7 bases. Germline V lookup: CDR1 MDHEN, CDR2 SYDVKM. The ends lost 6 bases at V and 2 bases at J; junction bases unmatched: 10. This CDR3 contains 15 residues. The CDR3 loop is CASSPPGTATYEQYF. CDR3 coding DNA: TGTGCCAGCAGCCCTCCCGGGACAGCGACCTACGAGCAGTACTTC.

The chain combines TRBV14 with TRBJ1-1; possibly TRBD1 for D (5 bases). Germline V lookup: CDR1 SGHDN, CDR2 FVKESK. The V end lost 5 bases, the J end lost 3 bases, and 10 bases lay between the germline ends. This CDR3 spans 13 amino acids. The CDR3 sequence is CASSGQGYTEAFF. CDR3 coding DNA: TGTGCCAGCAGCGGCCAGGGTTACACTGAAGCTTTCTTT.

This chain connects TRBV5-1 to TRBJ2-1; D is possibly TRBD2 (6 bases). CDR1 and CDR2 from the germline V gene are SGHRS and YFSETQ. Between the trimmed V and J ends, which lost 6 bases and 9 bases, there was a span of 19 bases. The CDR3 sequence is 14 residues long. As DNA, the CDR3 is TGCGCCAGCACCACGGCATTCGGGAGCCCTGAGCAGTTCTTC. This gives the protein CASTTAFGSPEQFF.

The chain couples TRBV6-1 to TRBJ2-1; no firm D call. V was shortened by 4 bases and J by 1 base, with 11 bases between the two germline ends. Germline V gene data show CDR1 as MNHNS and CDR2 as SASEGT. The CDR3 extends over 15 amino acids. The CDR3 reads CASSVRRGSYNEQFF. The CDR3 region has the DNA TGTGCCAGCAGTGTGCGCAGAGGATCCTACAATGAGCAGTTCTTC.

The gene calls are TRBV27 and TRBJ1-2; D is ambiguous. With 4 bases removed from V and 4 bases from J, the gap between germline ends came to 10 bases. This CDR3 is 13 amino acids long. From germline, CDR1 is MNHEY and CDR2 SMNVEV (reference sequence). CDR3 bases: TGTGCCAGCAGTTCGGCACAGTTCTATGGCTACACCTTC. It codes for CASSSAQFYGYTF.

The chain joins TRBV15 to TRBJ2-5, with D tentatively TRBD2 (6 bases). The V end lost 4 bases, the J end lost 1 base, and 10 bases lay between the germline ends. This CDR3 has 14 residues. The V gene's germline CDR1 is LNHNV and CDR2 YYDKDF (reference sequence). The CDR3 reads CATSIGGPQETQYF. CDR3 in DNA: TGTGCCACCAGCATCGGGGGACCCCAAGAGACCCAGTACTTC.

This clone came up once. In DNA form, the CDR3 reads TGTGCCAGCAGCTTGCCTAGCGGGAGGAAAAATGAGCAGTTCTTC. Its translation is CASSLPSGRKNEQFF. The chain combines TRBV5-4 with TRBJ2-1; 11 bases match TRBD2. CDR3 length: 15 amino acids. V was clipped by 1 base and J by 7 bases; unmatched bases: 4. CDR1 and CDR2 (germline): SGHNT, YYREEE (reference sequence).

The rearrangement links TRBV7-9 to TRBJ2-1, with a possible D match to TRBD1 (5 bases). The V gene lost 5 bases and the J gene lost 6 bases, with 17 bases spanning the gap. The CDR3 is 15 amino acids. CDR1 and CDR2 (germline): SEHNR, FQNEAQ (reference sequence). CDR3 sequence reads: CASSPRSGLSNEQFF. The CDR3 nucleotides read TGTGCCAGCAGCCCAAGGTCAGGGCTCTCCAATGAGCAGTTCTTC.

The chain has TRBV5-4 and TRBJ1-1; TRBD1 is a possible D gene (6 bases). The V and J ends lost 4 bases and 4 bases respectively, with 14 bases between them. Germline loops: CDR1 SGHNT, CDR2 YYREEE (reference sequence). The CDR3 sequence is 14 residues long. DNA for the CDR3: TGTGCCAGCAGCACCGTGGACAGAGTCACTGAAGCTTTCTTT. Translating it yields CASSTVDRVTEAFF. Looking up the rest from reference TRBV5-4 and TRBJ1-1 gives the full variable domain: ETGVTQSPTHLIKTRGQQVTLRCSSQSGHNTVSWYQQALGQGPQFIFQYYREEENGRGNFPPRFSGLQFPNYSSELNVNALELDDSALYLCASSTVDRVTEAFFGQGTRLTVV.

V is TRBV28 and J is TRBJ2-7; 11 nucleotides line up with TRBD1. The V gene end was trimmed by 6 bases and the J gene end by 4 bases; junction bases not matched to a gene: 5. The germline CDR1 and CDR2 sequences are MDHEN and SYDVKM. The CDR3 covers 14 residues. CDR3 residues: CASRPRDRGYEQYF. Here the CDR3 DNA reads TGTGCCAGCAGGCCCCGGGACAGGGGGTACGAGCAGTACTTC.

This clone was found a few times. The chain joins TRBV11-1 to TRBJ2-6; possibly TRBD1 for D (5 bases). Germline lookup yields CDR1 SGHAT and CDR2 FQDESV (reference sequence). The CDR3 covers 14 residues. Trimming stripped 6 bases from V and 0 bases from J, with 6 bases between. In DNA, the CDR3 is TGTGCCAGCAGGCAGGGCTCTGGGGCCAACGTCCTGACTTTC. This codes for CASRQGSGANVLTF.

This sequence joins TRBV28 and TRBJ2-3; TRBD1 matches 8 bases. Germline trimming cut 7 bases from V and 8 bases from J; bases unmatched to any gene: 14. CDR1 and CDR2 (germline): MDHEN, SYDVKM. This CDR3 has 15 amino acids. The CDR3 loop reads CASNYDRGRRATQYF. CDR3 nucleotides: TGTGCCAGCAATTATGACAGGGGAAGAAGAGCTACGCAGTATTTT.

The chain joins TRBV5-6 to TRBJ2-1, with 9 bases identical to TRBD2. Germline V gene data show CDR1 as SGHDT and CDR2 as YYEEEE. Losses at the gene ends were 1 base for V and 3 bases for J; bases not matched to a gene: 8. CDR3 length equals 17 residues. CDR3 sequence (DNA): TGTGCCAGCAGCTTGAGGGTGCTAGCGGGACTCTACAATGAGCAGTTCTTC. Translated: CASSLRVLAGLYNEQFF.

The sample holds a few counts of this clone. The chain joins TRBV30 to TRBJ2-7; 9 positions agree with TRBD1. This CDR3 spans 16 amino acids. With 0 bases clipped from V and 4 bases from J, the junction kept 10 bases outside the gene matches. Germline CDR1 and CDR2: GTSNPN and SVGIG (reference sequence). The CDR3 here is CAWSVPQDRGRYEQYF. CDR3 in DNA: TGTGCCTGGAGTGTACCTCAGGACAGGGGAAGGTACGAGCAGTACTTC.

The rearrangement joins TRBV5-4 to TRBJ2-7, with D possibly TRBD2 on 6 matching bases. The CDR3 has 15 residues. The germline gives CDR1 SGHNT, CDR2 YYREEE (reference sequence). V gave up 4 bases and J gave up 0 bases, with 14 bases separating them. CDR3 sequence reads: CASSVRFSGSYEQYF. The DNA for the CDR3 is TGTGCCAGCAGCGTCCGTTTTAGCGGCTCCTACGAGCAGTACTTC.

V usage is TRBV27 and J usage is TRBJ2-7, with TRBD1 identical over 8 bases. The trim removed 7 bases at V and 5 bases at J, leaving 13 bases unmatched. Germline V gene lookup returns CDR1 MNHEY and CDR2 SMNVEV (reference sequence). There are 15 residues in the CDR3. The CDR3 bases are TGTGCCAGCACCCCCGACGGGACAGGAATCCACGAGCAGTACTTC. Translating gives CASTPDGTGIHEQYF.

This clone was found once. The V call is TRBV6-5, the J call TRBJ2-7; D possibly corresponds to TRBD2 (6 bases). CDR1 and CDR2 from the germline V gene are MNHEY and SVGAGI. The CDR3 sequence is 13 residues long. V gave up 0 bases and J gave up 3 bases, with 6 bases separating them. In DNA form, the CDR3 reads TGTGCCAGCAGTTACTCGACTAGCTACGAGCAGTACTTC. Its translation is CASSYSTSYEQYF.

The genes are TRBV5-1 and TRBJ2-3; 8 positions agree with TRBD2. CDR1 is SGHRS, CDR2 YFSETQ, per germline. With 0 bases clipped from V and 4 bases from J, the junction kept 7 bases outside the gene matches. This CDR3 is built from 16 residues. The CDR3 loop reads CASSLGPGGRSDTQYF. CDR3 nucleotides: TGCGCCAGCAGCTTGGGGCCCGGCGGGAGGTCAGATACGCAGTATTTT. Full variable domain (outside the CDR3, taken from reference TRBV5-1 and TRBJ2-3): KAGVTQTPRYLIKTRGQQVTLSCSPISGHRSVSWYQQTPGQGLQFLFEYFSETQRNKGNFPGRFSGRQFSNSRSEMNVSTLELGDSALYLCASSLGPGGRSDTQYFGPGTRLTVL.

There are a few counts of this clone. The chain couples TRBV12-5 to TRBJ2-5, with 12 bases identical to TRBD2. This CDR3 contains 16 residues. Per the germline V gene, CDR1 is LGHNT and CDR2 is FRNRAP. V trimming: 0 bases; J trimming: 5 bases; junction bases outside the gene matches: 4. The CDR3 is CASGLVLAGGGETQYF. In nucleotides, the CDR3 is TGTGCTAGTGGTTTGGTACTAGCGGGAGGTGGGGAGACCCAGTACTTC.

The V and J genes are TRBV28 and TRBJ2-7; 9 nucleotides align to TRBD2. In germline, CDR1 is MDHEN, CDR2 SYDVKM. The V gene end was trimmed by 7 bases and the J gene end by 0 bases; junction bases not matched to a gene: 4. This CDR3 spans 14 amino acids. CDR3 bases: TGTGCCAGCAAGCGGGAGGAAGGCTCCTACGAGCAGTACTTC. Amino acid sequence: CASKREEGSYEQYF.

In its sample, this clone was seen once. The chain recombines TRBV10-1 with TRBJ1-2; tentatively, D is TRBD1 (6 bases). The CDR3 length is 13 residues. Looked up from germline, CDR1 is WNHNN and CDR2 is SYGVQD (reference sequence). V shed 2 bases and J shed 2 bases, with 6 bases lying between them. The CDR3 here is CASSETGNYGYTF. The CDR3 nucleotides read TGCGCCAGCAGTGAGACAGGGAACTATGGCTACACCTTC.

The V and J genes are TRBV28 and TRBJ2-7, with 11 positions matching TRBD2. The junction had 5 bases not matched to a gene; V was cut back by 7 bases and J by 3 bases. Looked up from germline, CDR1 is MDHEN and CDR2 is SYDVKM. The CDR3 covers 14 residues. The CDR3 is CASTSSGRFYEQYF. The CDR3 DNA reads as TGTGCCAGCACATCTAGCGGGAGGTTCTACGAGCAGTACTTC.

This clone came up a few times. The chain's CDR3 is CASSPSRDVQYF. The CDR3 region has the DNA TGTGCCAGCAGCCCGTCCAGGGATGTGCAGTACTTC. V usage is TRBV11-2 and J usage is TRBJ2-7; D might be TRBD1 (5 bases). V was pared by 5 bases and J by 9 bases, with 14 bases between. The CDR3 has 12 amino acids. In germline, CDR1 is SGHAT, CDR2 FQNNGV.